In this sample, the clone carrying this T cell receptor beta chain turned up many times. The antigen is unknown. The sample belongs to a study of T cells in Graves' hyperthyroidism and ophthalmopathy. Study context: Peripheral blood specimens were obtained at initial diagnosis, prior to any treatment.

TCR beta CDR3 sequences were amplified from RNA transcripts. The study used the HTBI primer set for a first-round RT-PCR of the TCR CDR3. TCRdb reanalysed the multiplex PCR reads using MiXCR and keeps one entry per CDR3 protein. The data hold over 250,000 distinct CDR3 sequences, with 20% to 25% observed a single time. The study's findings and limits: From stable hyperthyroidism, ophthalmopathy was set apart by a 13 V-J model.

It was uncontrolled infection, other autoimmune disease, pregnancy or lactation that excluded patients. The clonotype was recovered from a man aged 30-40 years with Graves' ophthalmopathy. The sequenced material came from blood.

This CDR3 reads CASRRLAGGSGNEQFF. The CDR3, as DNA: TGTGCCAGCAGAAGACTAGCGGGAGGGAGTGGCAATGAGCAGTTCTTC. The genes are TRBV27 and TRBJ2-1; 14 nucleotides line up with TRBD2. The germline CDR1 and CDR2 sequences are MNHEY and SMNVEV (reference sequence). Germline trimming cut 6 bases from V and 6 bases from J; bases unmatched to any gene: 7. The CDR3 loop spans 16 amino acids.